What follows are 29 T cell receptor beta chains derived from one specimen sequenced in a study of technical replicates of blood from a handful of donors. TCRdb's table, derived via immunoSEQ multiplex PCR, lists solely in-frame clones and lacks some. The table includes under 100,000 clones, approximately 95% detected once. Sequencing input: T cells isolated from PBMCs. These receptors originate from a human donor in good health.

CDR3 DNA: TGTGCCAGCAGTGAGCAGGCAGGCCAGTATGGCTACACCTTC. Protein product: CASSEQAGQYGYTF. This chain joins TRBV2 and TRBJ1-2; no firm D call. The CDR3 has 14 amino acids. Deletions cut 3 bases from V and 5 bases from J, with 13 bases between. Germline lookup yields CDR1 SNHLY and CDR2 FYNNEI.

The V call is TRBV7-9, the J call TRBJ1-1; D perhaps matches TRBD1 (6 bases). Germline loops: CDR1 SEHNR, CDR2 FQNEAQ (reference sequence). Trimming removed 2 bases from V and 4 bases from J, with 8 bases in between. The CDR3 has 13 amino acids. CDR3 amino acids: CASSLTGSTEAFF. The DNA of the CDR3 is TGTGCCAGCAGCTTAACAGGGTCCACTGAAGCTTTCTTT. Complete variable domain (other parts from reference TRBV7-9 and TRBJ1-1): DTGVSQNPRHKITKRGQNVTFRCDPISEHNRLYWYRQTLGQGPEFLTYFQNEAQLEKSRLLSDRFSAERPKGSFSTLEIQRTEQGDSAMYLCASSLTGSTEAFFGQGTRLTVV.

V gene TRBV7-9 combines with J gene TRBJ2-1, with D possibly being TRBD2 (6 bases). Germline V lookup: CDR1 SEHNR, CDR2 FQNEAQ (reference sequence). The CDR3 runs to 17 residues. Trimming left V 3 bases short and J 3 bases short, with 18 bases between. CDR3 sequence (DNA): TGTGCCAGCAGCTTGGATGCCGGGACTGCTCTCTACAATGAGCAGTTCTTC. It translates to CASSLDAGTALYNEQFF.

The V call is TRBV19, the J call TRBJ1-5; D is possibly TRBD1 (5 bases). Germline V gene lookup returns CDR1 LNHDA and CDR2 SQIVND (reference sequence). Trimming left V 5 bases short and J 3 bases short, with 14 bases between. The CDR3 sequence is 15 residues long. The CDR3 nucleotides read TGTGCCAGTAGTGGTCTCGACAGTTTCAATCAGCCCCAGCATTTT. Amino acids: CASSGLDSFNQPQHF.

The gene calls are TRBV6-5 and TRBJ2-7, with 8 positions matching TRBD1. V lost 7 bases, J lost 3 bases, and 11 bases stayed unmatched. CDR1 is MNHEY and CDR2 is SVGAGI in the germline V gene. This CDR3 contains 15 residues. The CDR3 coding sequence is TGTGCCAGCACTTTCTTAGACAGGGGTCACTACGAGCAGTACTTC. Translated, it gives CASTFLDRGHYEQYF.

The chain combines TRBV5-1 with TRBJ1-3; D not resolved. Germline values: CDR1 SGHRS, CDR2 YFSETQ. Trimming left V 6 bases short and J 4 bases short, with 8 bases between. The CDR3 runs to 12 residues. The CDR3 coding sequence is TGCGCCAGCAAGGCAGGAGGAAACACCATATATTTT. Amino acid sequence: CASKAGGNTIYF.

This clone was observed once. The chain employs TRBV11-2 and TRBJ1-4, with 8 nucleotides matching TRBD1. CDR1 is SGHAT, CDR2 FQNNGV, per germline. CDR3 length equals 14 residues. The V segment lost 3 bases and the J segment 14 bases; nucleotides outside the gene matches: 11. The CDR3 protein is CASSLTGENGNLFF. The CDR3 DNA reads TGTGCCAGCAGCTTGACAGGGGAAAATGGAAATCTGTTTTTT.

This chain joins TRBV15 and TRBJ2-7; TRBD1 matches 11 bases. V trimming: 1 base; J trimming: 3 bases; junction bases outside the gene matches: 2. Germline V lookup: CDR1 LNHNV, CDR2 YYDKDF (reference sequence). The CDR3 is 15 residues long. CDR3 loop: CATSRGGQGGYEQYF. As DNA, the CDR3 is TGTGCCACCAGCAGAGGGGGACAGGGGGGCTACGAGCAGTACTTC. The full variable domain, with the rest looked up from reference TRBV15 and TRBJ2-7, is DAMVIQNPRYQVTQFGKPVTLSCSQTLNHNVMYWYQQKSSQAPKLLFHYYDKDFNNEADTPDNFQSRRPNTSFCFLDIRSPGLGDTAMYLCATSRGGQGGYEQYFGPGTRLTVT.

V usage is TRBV6-5 and J usage is TRBJ1-1; maybe TRBD1 (5 bases). From germline, CDR1 is MNHEY and CDR2 SVGAGI. The V end was cut by 6 bases, the J end by 1 base, with 12 bases between. There are 14 residues in the CDR3. CDR3 coding DNA: TGTGCCAGCAGGAAAACCCAGGGGAACACTGAAGCTTTCTTT. Its protein is CASRKTQGNTEAFF.

V gene TRBV28 combines with J gene TRBJ2-7; TRBD2 matches at 8 bases. V lost 8 bases to trimming and J lost 2 bases; unmatched junction nucleotides: 11. CDR1 is MDHEN and CDR2 is SYDVKM in the germline V gene. The CDR3 length is 15 residues. The CDR3 region has the DNA TGTGCCAGCCTACTAACTAGCGGAAAAACCTACGAGCAGTACTTC. Translating it yields CASLLTSGKTYEQYF.

The DNA of the CDR3 is TGTGCCAGCAGTCTCTCCCAGGGGTCCTCCACCTACGAGCAGTACTTC. This translates into CASSLSQGSSTYEQYF. V and J are TRBV28 and TRBJ2-7; the D gene is possibly TRBD1 (6 bases). Germline CDR1 reads MDHEN; CDR2 reads SYDVKM. The V end lost 5 bases, the J end lost 2 bases, and 19 bases lay between the germline ends. This CDR3 has 16 residues.

The CDR3 sequence is CASSELRTSEPGELFF. The CDR3 DNA is TGTGCCAGCAGTGAACTCCGGACTAGCGAACCCGGGGAGCTGTTTTTT. The rearrangement joins TRBV6-1 to TRBJ2-2, with TRBD2 identical over 9 bases. In germline, CDR1 is MNHNS, CDR2 SASEGT. V was clipped by 2 bases and J by 6 bases; unmatched bases: 7. The CDR3 runs 16 residues.

This chain connects TRBV11-2 to TRBJ2-7, with 9 bases fitting TRBD2. Looked up from germline, CDR1 is SGHAT and CDR2 is FQNNGV. The CDR3 extends over 15 amino acids. V lost 2 bases to trimming and J lost 2 bases; unmatched junction nucleotides: 4. This CDR3 reads CASSLYGGRAYEQYF. The CDR3 DNA follows: TGTGCCAGCAGCTTATACGGCGGGAGGGCCTACGAGCAGTACTTC.

The gene calls are TRBV30 and TRBJ2-2; D may be TRBD1 (5 bases). The CDR3 consists of 15 residues. Per the germline V gene, CDR1 is GTSNPN and CDR2 is SVGIG (reference sequence). Trimming left V 2 bases short and J 2 bases short, with 12 bases between. Here the CDR3 DNA reads TGTGCCTGGAGTAGGGGCATGACTAACACCGGGGAGCTGTTTTTT. Encoded protein: CAWSRGMTNTGELFF.

V is TRBV5-1 and J is TRBJ2-3; D is perhaps TRBD1 (6 bases). Germline-derived CDR1 and CDR2 are SGHRS and YFSETQ. Trimming removed 0 bases at V and 10 bases at J, with 12 bases between. The CDR3 loop spans 13 amino acids. In DNA form, the CDR3 reads TGCGCCAGCAGCTTGGAGGGCGAGGGGGCGCAGTATTTT. This sequence encodes CASSLEGEGAQYF.

The V call is TRBV5-1, the J call TRBJ1-4, with D perhaps TRBD1 (5 bases). The CDR3 is made up of 18 amino acids. V was clipped by 3 bases and J by 8 bases, with 26 bases between them. Germline CDR1 reads SGHRS; CDR2 reads YFSETQ. CDR3 sequence reads: CASSYPDSSEKFAEKLFF. CDR3 in DNA: TGCGCCAGCAGCTATCCCGACAGTTCGGAGAAGTTTGCCGAAAAACTGTTTTTT. Complete variable domain (other parts from reference TRBV5-1 and TRBJ1-4): KAGVTQTPRYLIKTRGQQVTLSCSPISGHRSVSWYQQTPGQGLQFLFEYFSETQRNKGNFPGRFSGRQFSNSRSEMNVSTLELGDSALYLCASSYPDSSEKFAEKLFFGSGTQLSVL.

The J gene is TRBJ2-5, the V gene TRBV6-1; TRBD2 matches 14 bases. The CDR3 spans 17 residues. Germline V gene lookup returns CDR1 MNHNS and CDR2 SASEGT. The J segment lost 2 bases and the V segment lost 4 bases, leaving 6 bases of the junction unmatched. The CDR3 loop reads CASSGRLAGGPQETQYF. DNA for the CDR3: TGTGCCAGCAGTGGCCGACTAGCGGGAGGGCCTCAAGAGACCCAGTACTTC.

The V call is TRBV2, the J call TRBJ1-2, with D possibly TRBD1 on 6 matching bases. The ends were cut back, 8 bases at V and 6 bases at J, with 7 bases in the middle. Per germline, CDR1 SNHLY and CDR2 FYNNEI. This CDR3 comprises 10 residues. The CDR3 coding sequence is TGTGCCAGCCAGGGGAATGGCTACACCTTC. Translation: CASQGNGYTF.

V and J are TRBV19 and TRBJ2-2, with 9 bases identical to TRBD2. Germline CDR1 reads LNHDA; CDR2 reads SQIVND (reference sequence). Losses at the gene ends were 10 bases for V and 5 bases for J; bases not matched to a gene: 14. This CDR3 has 16 amino acids. DNA for the CDR3: TGTGCCACCGGGACTAGCCCCCAGAGGATTACCGGGGAGCTGTTTTTT. Protein sequence: CATGTSPQRITGELFF.

Written as DNA, the CDR3 is TGTGCCAGCAGCTTACAGGGACACTATCCCGAGCAGTACTTC. Its translation is CASSLQGHYPEQYF. This chain joins TRBV7-9 and TRBJ2-7; tentatively, D is TRBD1 (6 bases). The CDR3 contains 14 residues. The germline gives CDR1 SEHNR, CDR2 FQNEAQ (reference sequence). Trimming removed 2 bases at V and 6 bases at J, with 14 bases between.

This rearrangement joins TRBV9 to TRBJ1-1; tentatively, D is TRBD1 (5 bases). The CDR3 has 14 residues. Trimming took off 3 bases at V and 0 bases at J, with 9 bases between the two ends. Germline values: CDR1 SGDLS, CDR2 YYNGEE. The CDR3 bases are TGTGCCAGCAGCGGCTCAGGGATGAACACTGAAGCTTTCTTT. It encodes CASSGSGMNTEAFF.

V gene TRBV19 combines with J gene TRBJ2-7, with D hard to call. The CDR3 runs to 13 residues. V gave up 3 bases and J gave up 7 bases, with 13 bases separating them. The V gene's germline CDR1 is LNHDA and CDR2 SQIVND (reference sequence). The CDR3 coding sequence is TGTGCCAGTAGTATCGGGTTTTCGGAAGAGCAGTACTTC. It is translated as CASSIGFSEEQYF.

The chain couples TRBV11-3 to TRBJ1-1, with D possibly TRBD1 on 6 matching bases. Germline CDR1 is SGHNT and CDR2 is YENEEA. The germline V and J ends were trimmed by 1 base and 1 base, with 10 bases remaining between them. This CDR3 has 15 residues. CDR3 sequence (DNA): TGTGCCAGCAGCTTAGTATGGACAGCGAACACTGAAGCTTTCTTT. Translating gives CASSLVWTANTEAFF.

This chain connects TRBV11-2 to TRBJ2-5; 8 positions match TRBD1. Germline-derived CDR1 and CDR2 are SGHAT and FQNNGV. The V segment lost 8 bases and the J segment 5 bases; nucleotides outside the gene matches: 7. There are 13 residues in the CDR3. The CDR3 nucleotides read TGTGCCAGCGCCACAGGGGACAGGGAGACCCAGTACTTC. Translation: CASATGDRETQYF.

This clone has just one count. V and J are TRBV5-1 and TRBJ2-2, with 10 bases aligning to TRBD2. This CDR3 has 16 residues. Germline V gives CDR1 SGHRS, CDR2 YFSETQ. Trimming at V came to 0 bases and at J to 5 bases, leaving 4 bases not matched to a gene. The CDR3 coding sequence is TGCGCCAGCAGCTTGGCCGAGACTAGCGGGACCGGGGAGCTGTTTTTT. Its protein product is CASSLAETSGTGELFF.

V gene TRBV27 combines with J gene TRBJ2-7; 10 bases map to TRBD1. Germline assignment: CDR1 MNHEY and CDR2 SMNVEV (reference sequence). The trim removed 1 base at V and 2 bases at J, leaving 2 bases unmatched. The CDR3 is 15 amino acids. Here the CDR3 reads CASSLYGTGAYEQYF. CDR3 coding DNA: TGTGCCAGCAGTTTATACGGGACAGGGGCCTACGAGCAGTACTTC.

The rearrangement uses TRBV25-1 and TRBJ1-4, with D possibly TRBD1 on 6 matching bases. Germline loops: CDR1 MGHDK, CDR2 SYGVNS. Trimming shortened V by 3 bases and J by 0 bases, and 17 bases separated the two germline ends. The CDR3 extends over 18 amino acids. As DNA, the CDR3 is TGTGCCAGCAGTGAGGGGGCCCCTTCCTTTGCAACTAATGAAAAACTGTTTTTT. Translation gives CASSEGAPSFATNEKLFF.

This clone was picked up one time. The sample has other DNA sequences that encode this CDR3 too. The chain employs TRBV4-1 and TRBJ1-5, with a weak D call TRBD1 (5 bases). CDR3 length equals 12 residues. V lost 3 bases and J 6 bases, leaving 6 bases between the germline ends. Germline V gives CDR1 MGHRA, CDR2 YSYEKL. CDR3 nucleotide sequence: TGCGCCAGCAGCCAGGGGGGTCAGCCCCAGCATTTT. Residues: CASSQGGQPQHF.

This clone was observed a single time. This rearrangement joins TRBV14 to TRBJ2-2, with D perhaps matching TRBD2 (6 bases). The CDR3 is made up of 13 amino acids. Trimming took 1 base from V and 13 from J, leaving 13 bases between them. Per the germline V gene, CDR1 is SGHDN and CDR2 is FVKESK. The CDR3 loop reads CASSQGRGIGLFF. Here the CDR3 DNA reads TGTGCCAGCAGCCAAGGGAGGGGCATTGGGCTGTTTTTT.